This T cell receptor (beta chain) is from a study of T cell repertoires in cytomegalovirus infection (dated by TCRdb to between 2018 and 2021). Background for the entire study: Donor HLA type was relevant to the analysis, as public TCR beta signatures indicated carriage of CMV infection together with the matching HLA type. Overall study results and their limits: In both this cohort and an independent cohort of more than 350 donors, the cumulative frequency of public TCR beta family members distinguished carriers of CMV infection plus the relevant HLA type. The ex vivo response was dominated by HLA-C-restricted CMV-specific TCR beta clonotypes, which also provided the single most frequent clonotype in two of eight donors.

The data were produced on an Illumina HiSeq 1500. TCRdb trimmed public reads at Q25 via fastp, called clones via MiXCR and kept in-frame beta chains. Entries that share a CDR3 protein sequence are merged under the most common genes and DNA. Across this sample there are some 450,000 distinct CDR3 sequences, with about a third seen only once. Roughly 15% of the sample comes from the top ten. V drops 1 base and J drops 4 bases, leaving 8 bases in between. Based on the germline V gene, the CDR1 and CDR2 sequences are SGHTA and FQGNSA. Its CDR3 holds 15 amino acids, cysteine through phenylalanine. Kept here is only the CDR3 DNA, which spans 45 bases and is read in frame from base 1. This clonotype has ten or more counts. It has no known antigen specificity. Per-base qualities were not stored, and no clone one base away is much larger.

Sequences were obtained from PBMCs. The clonotype comes from a human donor in good health (CMV status not recorded). Some clones in this sample may be carry-over from other donors' samples. This receptor chain uses TRBV7-2 and TRBJ1-6, with TRBD1 perhaps the D gene, on 5 matching bases. In nucleotides, the sequence is TGTGCCAGCAGCTTAGGTGGGGGGTATAATTCACCCCTCCACTTT. Its translation is CASSLGGGYNSPLHF.